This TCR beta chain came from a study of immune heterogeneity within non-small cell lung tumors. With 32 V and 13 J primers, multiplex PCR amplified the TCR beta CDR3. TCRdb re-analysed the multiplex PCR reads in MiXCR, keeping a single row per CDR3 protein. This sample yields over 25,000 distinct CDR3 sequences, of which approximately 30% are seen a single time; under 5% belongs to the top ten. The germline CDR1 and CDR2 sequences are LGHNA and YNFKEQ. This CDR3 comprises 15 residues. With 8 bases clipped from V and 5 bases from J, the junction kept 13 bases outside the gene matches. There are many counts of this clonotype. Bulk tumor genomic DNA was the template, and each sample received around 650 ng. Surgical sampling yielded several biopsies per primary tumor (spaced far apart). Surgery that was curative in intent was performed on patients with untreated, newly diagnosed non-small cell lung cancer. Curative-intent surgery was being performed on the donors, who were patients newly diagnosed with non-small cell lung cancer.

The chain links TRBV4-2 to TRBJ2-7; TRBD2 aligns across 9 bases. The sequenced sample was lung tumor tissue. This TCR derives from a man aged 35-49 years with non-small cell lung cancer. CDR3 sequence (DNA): TGTGCCAGCCTCTGGGCGTCTAGCGGGAAAAACGAGCAGTACTTC. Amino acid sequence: CASLWASSGKNEQYF.